This TCR beta chain is drawn from a study of T cells in Graves' hyperthyroidism and ophthalmopathy. The source material, RNA transcripts, was used to amplify TCR beta CDR3 regions. Using the HTBI primer set, a first-round RT-PCR was run on the TCR CDR3. TCRdb itself ran the multiplex PCR reads through MiXCR, one entry per CDR3 protein. The sample includes fewer than 850,000 distinct CDR3 sequences, approximately 15% seen only once; the top ten take roughly 15%. Not enrolled were patients with uncontrolled infection, other autoimmune disease, pregnancy or lactation. Material for sequencing was blood. The clonotype comes from a middle-aged man with Graves' hyperthyroidism.

CDR3 region: CASRDSPPINEKLFF. The CDR3 coding sequence is TGTGCCAGCCGGGACAGCCCTCCGATCAATGAAAAACTGTTTTTT. This chain connects TRBV27 to TRBJ1-4; 7 nucleotides align to TRBD1. The CDR3 spans 15 residues. Trimming took 8 bases from V and 5 from J; bases not matched to a gene: 11. Germline V lookup: CDR1 MNHEY, CDR2 SMNVEV (reference sequence).